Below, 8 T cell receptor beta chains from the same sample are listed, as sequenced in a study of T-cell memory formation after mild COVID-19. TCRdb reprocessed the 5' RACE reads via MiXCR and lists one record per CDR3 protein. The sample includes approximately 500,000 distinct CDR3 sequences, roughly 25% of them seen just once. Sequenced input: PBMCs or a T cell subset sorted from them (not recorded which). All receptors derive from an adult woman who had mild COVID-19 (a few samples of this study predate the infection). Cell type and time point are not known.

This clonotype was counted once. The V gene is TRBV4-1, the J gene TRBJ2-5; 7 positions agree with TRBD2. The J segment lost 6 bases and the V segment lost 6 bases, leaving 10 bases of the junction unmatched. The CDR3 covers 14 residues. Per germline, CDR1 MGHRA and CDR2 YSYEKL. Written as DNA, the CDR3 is TGCGCCAGCAGTCGTCTCGGGGGGACGAAGACCCAGTACTTC. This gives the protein CASSRLGGTKTQYF.

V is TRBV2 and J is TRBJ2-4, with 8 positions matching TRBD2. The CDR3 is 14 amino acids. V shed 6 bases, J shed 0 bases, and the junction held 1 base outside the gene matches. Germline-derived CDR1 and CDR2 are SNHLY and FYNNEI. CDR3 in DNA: TGTGCCAGCAGGCGGGGGGTAGCCAAAAACATTCAGTACTTC. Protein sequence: CASRRGVAKNIQYF.

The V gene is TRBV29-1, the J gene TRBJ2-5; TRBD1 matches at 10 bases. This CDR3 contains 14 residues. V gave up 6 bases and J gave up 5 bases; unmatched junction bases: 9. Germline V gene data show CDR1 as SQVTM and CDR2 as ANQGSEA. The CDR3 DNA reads TGCAGCGTCCTTAGGACAGGGGGAGTGGAGACCCAGTACTTC. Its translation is CSVLRTGGVETQYF.

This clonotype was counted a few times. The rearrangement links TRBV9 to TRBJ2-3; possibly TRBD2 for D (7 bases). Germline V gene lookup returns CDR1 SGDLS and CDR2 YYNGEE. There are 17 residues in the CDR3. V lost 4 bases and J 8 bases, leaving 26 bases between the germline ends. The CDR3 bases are TGTGCCAGCAGCCCCCGTTTGAAAGGGGGAGGGCGGTCTACGCAGTATTTT. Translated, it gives CASSPRLKGGGRSTQYF.

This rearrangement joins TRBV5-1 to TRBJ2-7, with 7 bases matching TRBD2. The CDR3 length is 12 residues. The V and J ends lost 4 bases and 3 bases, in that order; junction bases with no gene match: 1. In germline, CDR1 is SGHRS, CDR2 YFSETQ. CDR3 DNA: TGCGCCAGCAGCGGGACTAACTACGAGCAGTACTTC. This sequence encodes CASSGTNYEQYF.

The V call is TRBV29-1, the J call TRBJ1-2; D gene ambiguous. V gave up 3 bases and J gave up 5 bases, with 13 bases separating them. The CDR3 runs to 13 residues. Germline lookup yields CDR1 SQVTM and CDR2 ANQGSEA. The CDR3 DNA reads TGCAGCGTTGATTCCGGGGTCTTTTATGGCTACACCTTC. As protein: CSVDSGVFYGYTF.

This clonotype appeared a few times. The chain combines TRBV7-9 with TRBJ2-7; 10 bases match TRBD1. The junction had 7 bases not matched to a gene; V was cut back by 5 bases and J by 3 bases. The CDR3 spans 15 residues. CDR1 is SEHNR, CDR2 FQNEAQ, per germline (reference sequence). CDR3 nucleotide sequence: TGTGCCAGCAGCCCTACCGGGACAGGGGACTACGAGCAGTACTTC. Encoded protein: CASSPTGTGDYEQYF.

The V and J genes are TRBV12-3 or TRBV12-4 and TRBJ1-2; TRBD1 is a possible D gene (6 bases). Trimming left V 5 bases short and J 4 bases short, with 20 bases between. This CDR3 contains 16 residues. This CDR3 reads CASSPWAGGGGYGYTF. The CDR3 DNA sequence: TGTGCCAGCAGTCCTTGGGCGGGGGGCGGCGGCTATGGCTACACCTTC.